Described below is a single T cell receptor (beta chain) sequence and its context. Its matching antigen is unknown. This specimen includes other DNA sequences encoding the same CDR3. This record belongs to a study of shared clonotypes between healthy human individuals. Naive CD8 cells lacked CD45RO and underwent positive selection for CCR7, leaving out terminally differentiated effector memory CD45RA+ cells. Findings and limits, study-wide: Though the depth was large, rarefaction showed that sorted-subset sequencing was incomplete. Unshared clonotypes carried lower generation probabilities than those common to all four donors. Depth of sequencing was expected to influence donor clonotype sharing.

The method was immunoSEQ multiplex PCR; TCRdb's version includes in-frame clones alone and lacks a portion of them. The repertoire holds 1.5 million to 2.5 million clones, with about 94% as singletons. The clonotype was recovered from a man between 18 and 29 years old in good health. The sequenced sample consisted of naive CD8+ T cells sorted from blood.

The CDR3 sequence is CSVESDSYEQYF. The CDR3 DNA sequence: TGCAGCGTTGAATCGGACTCCTACGAGCAGTACTTC. V is TRBV29-1 and J is TRBJ2-7; D is undetermined. The germline V and J ends were trimmed by 2 bases and 0 bases, with 5 bases remaining between them. The CDR3 contains 12 residues. Per germline, CDR1 SQVTM and CDR2 ANQGSEA.